This is a list of T cell receptor beta chains from one sample in a study of T cells after yellow fever vaccination. TCRdb re-derived calls from the 5' RACE reads in MiXCR, one entry per CDR3 protein. The sample records roughly 120,000 distinct CDR3 sequences, 7.2% being singletons. Sequenced material: CD4+ T cells sorted from PBMCs, taken more than 40 days after the first yellow fever vaccination. These receptors were collected from a man aged 18 to 30 who received the YFV17D yellow fever vaccine. Each CDR3 is given with its conserved first and last residue. The D gene is left open where the match is weak. Rows may omit the clone size; those that give it use once, few, many or a size class.

j_gene,abundance,v_gene,d_gene,CDR3nt,CDR3aa
TRBJ2-1,.,TRBV12-3/TRBV12-4,.,TGTGCCACCTTACGAAACGGGGCCTACAATGAGCAGTTCTTC,CATLRNGAYNEQFF
TRBJ1-2,few,TRBV11-2,.,TGTGCCAGCAGCCCTCACGGCGCCAGGGCCTATGGCTACACCTTC,CASSPHGARAYGYTF
TRBJ2-3,many,TRBV7-2,TRBD1,TGTGCCAGCAGCTCGGGACAGGGGAACGCAGATACGCAGTATTTT,CASSSGQGNADTQYF
TRBJ1-3,many,TRBV4-1,TRBD1,TGCGCCAGCAGCCCTATCGGGACAGGGGTAAACACCATATATTTT,CASSPIGTGVNTIYF
TRBJ2-5,many,TRBV5-1,TRBD2,TGCGCCAGCAGCTTGGGGACTAGCAAAGGCGGAGAGACCCAGTACTTC,CASSLGTSKGGETQYF
TRBJ2-5,many,TRBV4-2,.,TGTGCCAGCAGCCAAGCGGACAGACAAGAGACCCAGTACTTC,CASSQADRQETQYF
TRBJ2-3,many,TRBV5-1,.,TGCGCCAGCAGCTTGTTCACAGGCCCAGATACGCAGTATTTT,CASSLFTGPDTQYF
TRBJ1-1,many,TRBV29-1,.,TGCAGCGTTGCCGTAACAGGGAAGAACACTGAAGCTTTCTTT,CSVAVTGKNTEAFF
TRBJ2-3,many,TRBV6-1,.,TGTGCCAGCAGTAAATCTCGGGACAGCACAGATACGCAGTATTTT,CASSKSRDSTDTQYF
TRBJ1-4,many,TRBV6-5,.,TGTGCCAGCTGTCGGCAGGGTAGGGGGTATGCAACTAATGAAAAACTGTTTTTT,CASCRQGRGYATNEKLFF
TRBJ2-1,many,TRBV5-1,.,TGCGCCAGCACCACGCAGGGCTCCTACAATGAGCAGTTCTTC,CASTTQGSYNEQFF
TRBJ2-2,many,TRBV7-4,.,TGTGCCAGCAGCCCCCACGGGGGCGGGGGAGAGACCGGGGAGCTGTTTTTT,CASSPHGGGGETGELFF
TRBJ2-3,many,TRBV5-1,.,TGCGCCAGCAGAGGGGAGGGCACAGATACGCAGTATTTT,CASRGEGTDTQYF
TRBJ2-3,many,TRBV7-6,TRBD2,TGTGCCAGCAGGTCGAGCCCGGGACTAGCGGGGGGTGATGATACGCAGTATTTT,CASRSSPGLAGGDDTQYF
TRBJ1-5,many,TRBV4-1,.,TGCGCCAGCAGCCAAGATTTTAGGGATCAGCCCCAGCATTTT,CASSQDFRDQPQHF
TRBJ1-6,many,TRBV15,TRBD1,TGTGCCACCAGCAGTCGGACAGGGACGAATTCACCCCTCCACTTT,CATSSRTGTNSPLHF
TRBJ1-2,many,TRBV5-1,TRBD1,TGCGCCAGCAGCTGGACAGGCCGATCAGCTAACTATGGCTACACCTTC,CASSWTGRSANYGYTF
TRBJ1-2,.,TRBV6-1,.,TGTGCCAGCAGTCGGGACCTCGCCTATGGCTACACCTTC,CASSRDLAYGYTF
TRBJ2-5,many,TRBV7-2,.,TGTGCCAGCAGCTCGCCACGGGCTGGGGAGACCCAGTACTTC,CASSSPRAGETQYF
TRBJ2-1,many,TRBV19,.,TGTGCCAGTAGTATCAGTTTCGGCAATGAGCAGTTCTTC,CASSISFGNEQFF
TRBJ2-5,many,TRBV6-5,TRBD1,TGTGCCAGCAGTTCTACAGGGGGTAGAGAGACCCAGTACTTC,CASSSTGGRETQYF
TRBJ1-2,many,TRBV7-2,.,TGTGCCAGCAGCTTAGCGCTAGTAGGGCTTCGTGGCTACACCTTC,CASSLALVGLRGYTF
TRBJ2-7,many,TRBV6-2/TRBV6-3,.,TGTGCCAGCAGTTACTCTCAGGGGCTCAACGAGCAGTACTTC,CASSYSQGLNEQYF
TRBJ2-5,many,TRBV7-9,.,TGTGCCAGCAGGGTCCTCCGGGCAGGAGAGACCCAGTACTTC,CASRVLRAGETQYF
TRBJ1-1,many,TRBV12-3/TRBV12-4,TRBD1,TGTGCCAGCAGTTGGGACAGGTTGAACACTGAAGCTTTCTTT,CASSWDRLNTEAFF
TRBJ2-1,few,TRBV4-3,.,TGCGCCAGCAGCCAAGAGGGTTGGGGGAATGAGCAGTTCTTC,CASSQEGWGNEQFF
TRBJ1-1,many,TRBV3-1,.,TGTGCCAGCAGCCAGCTTCTAGGGGGGAACACTGAAGCTTTCTTT,CASSQLLGGNTEAFF
TRBJ1-6,.,TRBV20-1,.,TGCTGTGCTAGTCCCACTGACAGTAGCCCTAGATTGGCCCTCCACTTT,CCASPTDSSPRLALHF
TRBJ1-2,many,TRBV18,.,TGTGCCAGCTCACCCCGGGACGCACAAGACTACACCTTC,CASSPRDAQDYTF
TRBJ2-1,few,TRBV5-1,TRBD2,TGCGCCAGCAGCTTGGATATAGCGGGGGGGGATGAGCAGTTCTTC,CASSLDIAGGDEQFF
TRBJ1-2,.,TRBV18,TRBD1,TGTGCCAGCTCACCTTTGCACTCCGGGACAGGGGATCGCGGCTACACCTTC,CASSPLHSGTGDRGYTF
TRBJ2-2,.,TRBV20-1,TRBD2,TGCAGTGCTCATAACCGTGACCGGGGGGGGCCCACCGGGGAGCTGTTTTTT,CSAHNRDRGGPTGELFF
TRBJ1-4,many,TRBV12-3/TRBV12-4,TRBD1,TGTGCCAGCAGCGGTACAGGGGATGAAAAACTGTTTTTT,CASSGTGDEKLFF
TRBJ2-4,many,TRBV7-2,TRBD1,TGTGCCAGCAGCAACCCGACAGGGGGATTAAACATTCAGTACTTC,CASSNPTGGLNIQYF
TRBJ2-1,many,TRBV5-1,.,TGCGCCAGCAGCTTGAACAGCTACAATGAGCAGTTCTTC,CASSLNSYNEQFF
TRBJ1-4,few,TRBV12-3/TRBV12-4,.,TGTGCCAGCAGTTTAGGGTTAACACCTGAAAAACTGTTTTTT,CASSLGLTPEKLFF
TRBJ2-5,many,TRBV5-1,.,TGCGCCAGCAGCCCGGGACATCGGGAGACCCAGTACTTC,CASSPGHRETQYF
TRBJ2-1,few,TRBV12-3/TRBV12-4,.,TGTGCCAGCAGTTTGATCCCGAATGAGCAGTTCTTC,CASSLIPNEQFF
TRBJ2-7,.,TRBV9,.,TGTGCCAGCAGCGTACAGGGTGTTCCCTACGAGCAGTACTTC,CASSVQGVPYEQYF
TRBJ2-2,many,TRBV7-2,TRBD2,TGTGCCAGCAGCCTAGCGGGACTTTGGAACACCGGGGAGCTGTTTTTT,CASSLAGLWNTGELFF
TRBJ2-7,.,TRBV14,.,TGTGCCAGCAGTGGCCTCGCCCGGACCTCCTACGAGCAGTACTTC,CASSGLARTSYEQYF
TRBJ2-7,.,TRBV5-4,TRBD1,TGTGCCAGCAGCTTGGACAGGGGCGAGCAGTACTTC,CASSLDRGEQYF
TRBJ2-2,few,TRBV5-1,TRBD1,TGCGCCAGCACCAAAGACAGGGTGGACACCGGGGAGCTGTTTTTT,CASTKDRVDTGELFF
TRBJ1-6,.,TRBV7-2,.,TGTGCCAGCAGCCCGGGTCCACCTGGGGATTCACCCCTCCACTTT,CASSPGPPGDSPLHF
TRBJ1-3,many,TRBV6-5,.,TGTGCCAGCAGTTCCGGGACCTCGCTTGGAAACACCATATATTTT,CASSSGTSLGNTIYF
TRBJ2-3,.,TRBV20-1,.,TGCAGTGCTCCCAGTGGGGCAGATACGCAGTATTTT,CSAPSGADTQYF
TRBJ2-7,.,TRBV5-1,.,TGCGCCAGCAGCTTGGACGTCTACGAGCAGTACTTC,CASSLDVYEQYF